The TCR beta chain under discussion was sequenced for a study of OX40 agonist ivuxolimab in advanced cancers. Study-wide background: Of mixed ages from about 23 to 79 and averaging about 60 years, the group was roughly 83% male.

General study results and limits: At doses 0.1 to 3.0 mg/kg, CD4+ and CD8+ clones expanded. What antigens the expanded peripheral T cells recognized was never established. Expanded clones tended on average to be more numerous among CD8+ T cells than CD4+.

Produced via immunoSEQ multiplex PCR; TCRdb's table is partial and in-frame only. The sample consists of tens of thousands of clones, 70% to 90% of them appearing once. The CDR3 has 15 residues. Trimming removed 1 base at V and 0 bases at J, with 10 bases between. Germline V gene data show CDR1 as SGHDT and CDR2 as YYEEEE. Concerning this clone: No antigen is known for it.

The chain uses TRBV5-6 and TRBJ1-2; D is unclear. The starting material was CD4+ or CD8+ T cells sorted from blood, obtained in a trial of the OX40 agonist ivuxolimab. The clonotype originates from an adult with an advanced solid tumor such as melanoma, head and neck, liver or kidney cancer. CDR3 nucleotides: TGTGCCAGCAGCTTGCTCGGAGGATCTAACTATGGCTACACCTTC. It is translated as CASSLLGGSNYGYTF.